The 6 T cell receptor beta chains reported below all come from one sample, sequenced in a study of blood T cells in healthy people across ages. A second PCR, run for roughly 7 to 12 cycles, used a sample-barcoded 5' primer plus a J-beta primer mix. TCRdb independently ran MiXCR on the 5' RACE reads; one entry per CDR3 protein. Of about 1.5 million distinct CDR3 sequences listed, roughly two fifths are singletons. Sequenced: blood. The receptors come from a young woman in good health.

This rearrangement joins TRBV20-1 to TRBJ1-6, with no clear D. Trimming removed 6 bases at V and 6 bases at J, with 6 bases between. The CDR3 covers 11 residues. Per germline, CDR1 DFQATT and CDR2 SNEGSKA (reference sequence). In nucleotides, the CDR3 is TGCAGTGCCCTGGGTAATTCACCCCTCCACTTT. Protein: CSALGNSPLHF.

V and J are TRBV20-1 and TRBJ1-2, with 10 bases fitting TRBD1. The V segment lost 1 base and the J segment 7 bases; nucleotides outside the gene matches: 9. From germline, CDR1 is DFQATT and CDR2 SNEGSKA (reference sequence). CDR3 length equals 15 residues. The DNA for the CDR3 is TGCAGTGCTAGAGTTTCCGGGACAGGGGTTGGTGGCTACACCTTC. It yields the protein CSARVSGTGVGGYTF.

This clonotype was observed many times. The genes are TRBV29-1 and TRBJ2-1; 8 nucleotides align to TRBD2. Germline CDR1 is SQVTM and CDR2 is ANQGSEA. The CDR3 is made up of 15 amino acids. V was clipped by 6 bases and J by 2 bases; unmatched bases: 9. In DNA, the CDR3 is TGCAGCGTCCCTAAGGGTAGCGGGACCTACAATGAGCAGTTCTTC. Protein sequence: CSVPKGSGTYNEQFF.

The chain carries TRBV6-5 and TRBJ2-1; D may match TRBD1 or TRBD2 (6 bases each). Germline loops: CDR1 MNHEY, CDR2 SVGAGI. The CDR3 has 15 amino acids. V was pared by 3 bases and J by 8 bases, with 17 bases between. The CDR3 sequence: CASSYQRGRVDEQFF. For the CDR3, the DNA is TGTGCCAGCAGTTATCAACGGGGGCGAGTTGATGAGCAGTTCTTC.

The chain carries TRBV11-2 and TRBJ1-2, with 7 bases aligning to TRBD1. The trim removed 3 bases at V and 5 bases at J, leaving 6 bases unmatched. This CDR3 has 14 amino acids. Germline V lookup: CDR1 SGHAT, CDR2 FQNNGV. The CDR3 protein is CASSLEGAIYGYTF. CDR3 DNA: TGTGCCAGCAGCTTGGAGGGGGCTATTTATGGCTACACCTTC.

The rearrangement joins TRBV7-9 to TRBJ2-7, with D tentatively TRBD1 (5 bases). The germline V and J ends were trimmed by 4 bases and 3 bases, with 10 bases remaining between them. Germline assignment: CDR1 SEHNR and CDR2 FQNEAQ (reference sequence). CDR3 length: 13 amino acids. The CDR3 coding sequence is TGTGCCAGCAGCTCGCGGACATTCTACGAGCAGTACTTC. Encoded protein: CASSSRTFYEQYF. The variable domain in full, completed from reference TRBV7-9 and TRBJ2-7, reads DTGVSQNPRHKITKRGQNVTFRCDPISEHNRLYWYRQTLGQGPEFLTYFQNEAQLEKSRLLSDRFSAERPKGSFSTLEIQRTEQGDSAMYLCASSSRTFYEQYFGPGTRLTVT.